One sample yielded the 15 T cell receptor beta chains listed below, sequenced in a study of T cell responses to AZD1222 COVID-19 vaccine (dated by TCRdb to the early 2020s). Per the publication, the time point label means: baseline before first vaccination. Library generation was performed with the immunoSEQ multiplex PCR assay. TCRdb re-hosts the immuneACCESS table, in-frame sequences only. Its copies lack some clones; in the studies checked, an unresolved V gene accounts for under half of them, and the cause for the rest is not known. This sample has 150,000 or so clones in its table, and around nine tenths of those were observed once. 18% of the sample rests with the top ten. The material was peripheral blood, obtained on day 0 of AZD1222 vaccination. These receptor sequences come from an adult in good health.

This chain uses TRBV2 with TRBJ1-2, with D possibly being TRBD1 (5 bases). This CDR3 comprises 13 residues. Trimming shortened V by 1 base and J by 4 bases, and 7 bases separated the two germline ends. The V gene's germline CDR1 is SNHLY and CDR2 FYNNEI. CDR3 residues: CASSEGTGYGYTF. The CDR3, as DNA: TGTGCCAGCAGTGAAGGAACAGGCTATGGCTACACCTTC.

The V call is TRBV30, the J call TRBJ1-1, with D unclear. V was shortened by 3 bases and J by 1 base, with 9 bases between the two germline ends. Germline V gene data show CDR1 as GTSNPN and CDR2 as SVGIG (reference sequence). The CDR3 length is 13 residues. CDR3 sequence (DNA): TGTGCCTGGAGAAGGACTCAGAACACTGAAGCTTTCTTT. Its protein is CAWRRTQNTEAFF.

The chain couples TRBV5-4 to TRBJ1-1; D not resolved. Germline lookup yields CDR1 SGHNT and CDR2 YYREEE (reference sequence). CDR3 length: 15 amino acids. V lost 2 bases to trimming and J lost 0 bases, with 11 bases between them. Written as DNA, the CDR3 is TGTGCCAGCAGCTTAGAGGGTACTATGAACACTGAAGCTTTCTTT. Protein product: CASSLEGTMNTEAFF. Full variable domain (remainder filled in from reference TRBV5-4 and TRBJ1-1): ETGVTQSPTHLIKTRGQQVTLRCSSQSGHNTVSWYQQALGQGPQFIFQYYREEENGRGNFPPRFSGLQFPNYSSELNVNALELDDSALYLCASSLEGTMNTEAFFGQGTRLTVV.

J is TRBJ1-1 and V is TRBV30; TRBD1 is a possible D gene (5 bases). Deletions cut 5 bases from V and 7 bases from J, with 11 bases between. The CDR3 contains 11 residues. CDR1 and CDR2 from the germline V gene are GTSNPN and SVGIG (reference sequence). The DNA for the CDR3 is TGTGCCTGGGACCGGGACTTTGAAGCTTTCTTT. The encoded protein is CAWDRDFEAFF.

This chain connects TRBV4-1 to TRBJ1-6, with TRBD1 as a possible D gene (5 bases). V gave up 0 bases and J gave up 10 bases, with 19 bases separating them. The germline V gene has CDR1 MGHRA and CDR2 YSYEKL. The CDR3 length is 17 residues. The CDR3 spells CASSQDFRDFFFSPLHF. DNA of the CDR3: TGCGCCAGCAGCCAAGATTTTCGGGACTTCTTCTTCTCACCCCTCCACTTT.

The CDR3 region is CASSQEGRAFF. The CDR3 DNA is TGTGCCAGCAGCCAAGAGGGCCGGGCTTTCTTT. The chain has TRBV3-1 (or the pseudogene TRBV3-2) and TRBJ1-1; unclear D gene. Looked up from germline, CDR1 is LGHDT and CDR2 is YNNKEL (reference sequence). The ends were cut back, 0 bases at V and 11 bases at J, with 7 bases in the middle. CDR3 length: 11 amino acids.

V and J are TRBV21-1 and TRBJ1-3; TRBD1, the table's D call, was not compared with the DNA. TRBV21-1 is an annotated pseudogene. The CDR3 has 15 amino acids. CDR3 region: CASSKEGNRGNTIYF. DNA of the CDR3: TGTGCCAGCAGCAAAGAAGGGAACAGGGGTAACACCATATATTTT.

The chain uses TRBV7-3 and TRBJ2-1; 7 nucleotides line up with TRBD1. The CDR3 extends over 13 amino acids. Per germline, CDR1 SGHTA and CDR2 FQGTGA. The junction had 6 bases not matched to a gene; V was cut back by 3 bases and J by 10 bases. CDR3 nucleotide sequence: TGTGCCAGCAGCTTGAAAGTGACAGGGGAGCAGTTCTTC. Translating it yields CASSLKVTGEQFF. Variable domain in full (rest from reference TRBV7-3 and TRBJ2-1): GAGVSQTPSNKVTEKGKYVELRCDPISGHTALYWYRQSLGQGPEFLIYFQGTGAADDSGLPNDRFFAVRPEGSVSTLKIQRTERGDSAVYLCASSLKVTGEQFFGPGTRLTVL.

This chain joins TRBV11-3 and TRBJ2-2; 7 nucleotides match TRBD2. Germline values: CDR1 SGHNT, CDR2 YENEEA. This CDR3 has 16 residues. Trimming at V came to 4 bases and at J to 1 base, leaving 6 bases not matched to a gene. The CDR3 DNA follows: TGTGCCAGCAGCTCGCCAGCGGGACGGAACACCGGGGAGCTGTTTTTT. Its translation: CASSSPAGRNTGELFF.

The chain uses TRBV5-1 and TRBJ1-1; D is uncertain. The CDR3 sequence is 13 residues long. Trimming removed 0 bases from V and 6 bases from J, with 9 bases in between. Germline CDR1 is SGHRS and CDR2 is YFSETQ. The chain's CDR3 is CASSLGYDPEAFF. The CDR3 nucleotides read TGCGCCAGCAGCTTGGGGTATGACCCTGAAGCTTTCTTT.

V usage is TRBV6-4 and J usage is TRBJ1-1; D call uncertain. V lost 6 bases and J 3 bases, leaving 11 bases between the germline ends. The germline gives CDR1 MRHNA, CDR2 SNTAGT. This CDR3 is built from 13 residues. The CDR3 region has the DNA TGTGCCAGCAGCCCCACCTGGGACACTGAAGCTTTCTTT. It encodes CASSPTWDTEAFF.

The V and J genes are TRBV13 and TRBJ2-7; D remains unclear. The V end was cut by 4 bases, the J end by 3 bases, with 10 bases between. CDR3 length: 13 residues. Germline CDR1 and CDR2: PRHDT and FYEKMQ (reference sequence). The CDR3: CASSYRSRYEQYF. In DNA form, the CDR3 reads TGTGCCAGCAGCTACCGGTCCCGCTACGAGCAGTACTTC. Combining the CDR3 with reference TRBV13 and TRBJ2-7 gives the whole variable domain AAGVIQSPRHLIKEKRETATLKCYPIPRHDTVYWYQQGPGQDPQFLISFYEKMQSDKGSIPDRFSAQQFSDYHSELNMSSLELGDSALYFCASSYRSRYEQYFGPGTRLTVT.

This chain connects TRBV28 to TRBJ1-5; unclear D gene. Deletions cut 3 bases from V and 0 bases from J, with 9 bases between. The CDR3 covers 15 residues. CDR1 is MDHEN, CDR2 SYDVKM, per germline. For the CDR3, the DNA is TGTGCCAGCAGTTTTTCCACGTATAGCAATCAGCCCCAGCATTTT. It encodes CASSFSTYSNQPQHF.

This chain uses TRBV19 with TRBJ2-7; D unclear. The CDR3 length is 14 residues. Germline V CDR1 and CDR2: LNHDA, SQIVND (reference sequence). The V gene lost 3 bases and the J gene lost 1 base, with 10 bases spanning the gap. The CDR3 loop reads CASSIWEGSYEQYF. DNA of the CDR3: TGTGCCAGTAGTATCTGGGAAGGGTCCTACGAGCAGTACTTC.

This clone has just one count. This sequence joins TRBV7-2 and TRBJ2-1, with TRBD2 matching over 7 bases. V gave up 5 bases and J gave up 5 bases; unmatched junction bases: 9. The germline V gene encodes CDR1 SGHTA and CDR2 FQGNSA. The CDR3 has 15 amino acids. The CDR3 reads CASSPRLAGDNEQFF. As DNA, the CDR3 is TGTGCCAGCAGCCCCCGACTAGCCGGCGACAATGAGCAGTTCTTC.